This record looks at one TCR beta chain sequence and its context. The antigen remains undetermined. V gave up 4 bases and J gave up 9 bases, with 7 bases separating them. Germline V gene sequence: CDR1 MNHEY, CDR2 SVGAGI. The CDR3 has 12 residues. This sample was taken from a study of OX40 agonist ivuxolimab in advanced cancers. Study conclusions and caveats: Clonal expansion was seen in CD4+ and CD8+ blood T cells by week 6 at 0.1 to 3.0 mg/kg.

The repertoire was sequenced with immunoSEQ multiplex PCR; TCRdb's copy has only in-frame clones and lacks some. Here the sample spans approximately 80,000 clones, about 90% being singletons. This chain links TRBV6-5 with TRBJ1-6, with a possible D match to TRBD1 (5 bases). The receptor was derived from an adult with an advanced solid tumor such as melanoma, head and neck, liver or kidney cancer. This sample comprised CD4+ or CD8+ T cells sorted from blood, obtained in a trial of the OX40 agonist ivuxolimab. This CDR3 reads CASSSGFSPLHF. In DNA, the CDR3 is TGTGCCAGCAGTTCAGGGTTTTCACCCCTCCACTTT.